The present TCR beta chain was sequenced within a study of blood T cell repertoires in COVID-19. CDR3 length: 18 amino acids. V was trimmed by 2 bases and J by 0 bases, leaving 20 bases between them. Germline V CDR1 and CDR2: LGHNA, YSLEER. TCRdb's copy holds only in-frame clones and misses some; the assay was immunoSEQ multiplex PCR. The sample has about 440,000 clones; nearly 90% are singletons. This sequence joins TRBV4-3 and TRBJ2-7, with unresolved D. Sequenced sample: PBMCs or T cells enriched from blood (not recorded which). The receptor's source is a woman aged 18-29 years with acute COVID-19. The DNA of the CDR3 is TGCGCCAGCAGCCAAAAGGCGTTACTAAGTGATAGCTCCTACGAGCAGTACTTC. It encodes CASSQKALLSDSSYEQYF.